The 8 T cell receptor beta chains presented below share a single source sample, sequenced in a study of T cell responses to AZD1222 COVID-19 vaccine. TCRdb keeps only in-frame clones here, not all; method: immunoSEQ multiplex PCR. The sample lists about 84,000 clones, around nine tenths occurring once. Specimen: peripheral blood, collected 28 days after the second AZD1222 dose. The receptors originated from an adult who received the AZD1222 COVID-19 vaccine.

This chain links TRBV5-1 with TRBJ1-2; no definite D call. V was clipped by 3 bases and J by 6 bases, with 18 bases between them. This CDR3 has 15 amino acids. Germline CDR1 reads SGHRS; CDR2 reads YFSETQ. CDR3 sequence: CASSSQRGVDDGYTF. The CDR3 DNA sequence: TGCGCCAGCAGCTCCCAGCGTGGGGTAGATGATGGCTACACCTTC.

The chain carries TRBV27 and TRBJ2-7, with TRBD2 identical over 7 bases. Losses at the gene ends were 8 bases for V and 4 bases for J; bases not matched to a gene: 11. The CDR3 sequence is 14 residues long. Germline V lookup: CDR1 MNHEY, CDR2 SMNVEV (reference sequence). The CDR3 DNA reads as TGTGCCAGCGGTGCGGGAGCGAGTGTTTACGAGCAGTACTTC. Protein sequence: CASGAGASVYEQYF.

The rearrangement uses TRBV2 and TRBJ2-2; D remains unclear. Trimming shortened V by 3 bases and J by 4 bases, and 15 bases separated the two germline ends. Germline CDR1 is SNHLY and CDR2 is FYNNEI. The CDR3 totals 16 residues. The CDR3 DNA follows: TGTGCCAGCAGTGATCGGCCGTATGAAGGCACCGGGGAGCTGTTTTTT. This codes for CASSDRPYEGTGELFF.

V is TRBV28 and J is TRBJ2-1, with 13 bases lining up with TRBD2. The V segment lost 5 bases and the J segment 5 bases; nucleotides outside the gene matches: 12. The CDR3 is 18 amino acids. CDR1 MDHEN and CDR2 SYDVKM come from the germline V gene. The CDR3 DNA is TGTGCCAGCAGTACGATTTGGACTAGCGGGAGATTACACAATGAGCAGTTCTTC. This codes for CASSTIWTSGRLHNEQFF.

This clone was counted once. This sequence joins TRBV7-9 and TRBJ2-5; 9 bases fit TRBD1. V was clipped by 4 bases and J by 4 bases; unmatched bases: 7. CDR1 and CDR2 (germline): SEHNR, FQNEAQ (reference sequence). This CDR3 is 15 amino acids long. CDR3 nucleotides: TGTGCCAGCAGCTATTGGACAGGGGAGAGAGAGACCCAGTACTTC. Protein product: CASSYWTGERETQYF. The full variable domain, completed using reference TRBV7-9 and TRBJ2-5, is DTGVSQNPRHKITKRGQNVTFRCDPISEHNRLYWYRQTLGQGPEFLTYFQNEAQLEKSRLLSDRFSAERPKGSFSTLEIQRTEQGDSAMYLCASSYWTGERETQYFGPGTRLLVL.

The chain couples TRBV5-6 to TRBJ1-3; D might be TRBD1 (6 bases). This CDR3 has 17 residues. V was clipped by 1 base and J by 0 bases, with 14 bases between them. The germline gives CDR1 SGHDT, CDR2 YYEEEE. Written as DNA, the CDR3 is TGTGCCAGCAGCTTGACCGGGACACCTTTCTCTGGAAACACCATATATTTT. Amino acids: CASSLTGTPFSGNTIYF.

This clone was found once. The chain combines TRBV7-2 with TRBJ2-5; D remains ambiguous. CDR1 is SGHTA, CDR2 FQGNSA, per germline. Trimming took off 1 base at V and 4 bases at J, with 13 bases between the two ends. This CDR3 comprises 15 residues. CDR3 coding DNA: TGTGCCAGCAGCTTAGTGGGCAGAAACACAGAGACCCAGTACTTC. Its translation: CASSLVGRNTETQYF.

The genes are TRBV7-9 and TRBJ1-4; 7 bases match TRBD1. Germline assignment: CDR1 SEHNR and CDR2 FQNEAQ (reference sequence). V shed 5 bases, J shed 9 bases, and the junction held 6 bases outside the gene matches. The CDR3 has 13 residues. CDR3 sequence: CASSKTGYQKLFF. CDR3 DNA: TGTGCCAGCAGCAAGACAGGGTATCAAAAACTGTTTTTT.